This T cell receptor beta chain was sequenced in a study of early T cells in non-severe SARS-CoV-2 infection. Across the study: Sequencing input comprised bulk RNA from unsorted whole blood; chain pairing was not available. Study-level points and caveats: VDJdb-based matching was biased toward anti-spike CD8 responses and missed private and CD4 specificities.

Attachment of unique molecular identifiers was made to individual cDNA molecules. MiXCR, run by TCRdb on the 5' RACE reads, gives a single entry per CDR3 protein. The sample has under 25,000 distinct CDR3 sequences; around 4.2% are singletons. V was clipped by 7 bases and J by 6 bases; unmatched bases: 11. CDR1 is SQVTM and CDR2 is ANQGSEA in the germline V gene. The CDR3 length is 14 residues. This clonotype has a single count. Its matching antigen is unknown. V is TRBV29-1 and J is TRBJ2-2, with 7 bases aligning to TRBD1. This sequence was found in an adult who was a healthcare worker with PCR-confirmed SARS-CoV-2 infection or an uninfected control (not recorded which). The sequenced sample consisted of whole blood. This CDR3 is CSALQGRIPGELFF. The CDR3 DNA reads as TGCAGCGCACTACAGGGGCGTATTCCCGGGGAGCTGTTTTTT.